The clone carrying this T cell receptor beta chain was detected only a few times. The data originate from a study of T cell responses to AZD1222 COVID-19 vaccine. TCRdb's table, derived via immunoSEQ multiplex PCR, lists solely in-frame clones and lacks some. This repertoire shows 80,000 to 100,000 clones, 85% to 90% found once; its top ten account for 2.5%. The ends were cut back, 3 bases at V and 0 bases at J, with 12 bases in the middle. Looked up from germline, CDR1 is LNHDA and CDR2 is SQIVND (reference sequence). The CDR3 extends over 15 amino acids. This TCR derives from an adult who received the AZD1222 COVID-19 vaccine. Sequenced here: peripheral blood, sampled 28 days after the second AZD1222 dose. This chain links TRBV19 with TRBJ2-7; no definite D call. In nucleotides, the CDR3 is TGTGCCAGTAGTATCGTTCAGAAGGGCTCCTACGAGCAGTACTTC. Protein sequence: CASSIVQKGSYEQYF.